This T cell receptor beta chain emerged from a study of beta chain features in type 1 diabetes. Study details: Analysis included around 100 million sorted cells drawn from all samples. General study results and limits: The study found moderately but significantly shorter TCRB CDR3s in all four CD4+ subsets of Type 1 diabetes patients. PCR might pick shorter templates more often, in the same way for patients and controls.

Each donor gave one heparinised blood draw averaging about 120 mL. Reverse transcribing all isolated RNA meant expressed TCRB transcripts were sequenced. The read count averaged roughly 4 million across naive, central memory and regulatory T cell samples. TCRdb keeps only in-frame clones here, not all; method: immunoSEQ multiplex PCR. Here the sample spans 240,000 or so clones, approximately 15% being singletons. Regarding this clone: Its target is unknown.

Specimen: naive CD4+ T cells from blood. The TCR comes from a man in his thirties or forties with type 1 diabetes.

CDR3 sequence reads: CASSYYPGDYGYTF. For the CDR3, the DNA is TGTGCCAGCAGTTACTATCCGGGGGACTATGGCTACACCTTC. The chain joins TRBV6-5 to TRBJ1-2; maybe TRBD1 (5 bases). The CDR3 is made up of 14 amino acids. In germline, CDR1 is MNHEY, CDR2 SVGAGI. The ends were cut back, 1 base at V and 3 bases at J, with 9 bases in the middle.